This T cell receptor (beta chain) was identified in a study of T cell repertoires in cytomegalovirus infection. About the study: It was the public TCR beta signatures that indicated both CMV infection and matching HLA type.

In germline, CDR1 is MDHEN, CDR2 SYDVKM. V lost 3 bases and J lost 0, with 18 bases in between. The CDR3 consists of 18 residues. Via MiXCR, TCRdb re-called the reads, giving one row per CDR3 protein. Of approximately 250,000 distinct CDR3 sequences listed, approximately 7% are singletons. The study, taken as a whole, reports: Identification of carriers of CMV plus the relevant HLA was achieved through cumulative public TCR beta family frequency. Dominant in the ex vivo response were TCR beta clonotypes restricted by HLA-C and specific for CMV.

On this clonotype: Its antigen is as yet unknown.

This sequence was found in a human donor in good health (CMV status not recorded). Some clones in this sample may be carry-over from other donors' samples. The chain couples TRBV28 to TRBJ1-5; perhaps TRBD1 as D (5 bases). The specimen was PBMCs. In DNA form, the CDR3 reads TGTGCCAGCAGTTTCCCTGTAGGGATAGGGGTTAGCAATCAGCCCCAGCATTTT. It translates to CASSFPVGIGVSNQPQHF.